This is a list of T cell receptor beta chains from one sample in a study of shared clonotypes between healthy human individuals. The repertoire was sequenced with immunoSEQ multiplex PCR; TCRdb's copy has only in-frame clones and lacks some. The table lists about 2.4 million clones, over 85% of them singletons. The sample taken for sequencing was naive CD4+ T cells from PBMCs. All receptors come from a man aged 18 to 30 in good health. Some clones in this sample may be carry-over from other donors' samples. CDR3s include the opening cysteine and the closing phenylalanine or tryptophan. The order of the fields is V gene, clone size, J gene, D gene, CDR3 DNA, CDR3 protein. A D gene is named only where the DNA matches it firmly. Not every row has a clone size; where given, it reads once, few, many or a size class.

TRBV6-5,-,TRBJ2-7,-,TGTGCCAGCAGTTACAGGGGTCTCTACGAGCAGTACTTC,CASSYRGLYEQYF
TRBV28,-,TRBJ2-2,-,TGTGCCAGCAGTCCCTGGATGGGAACCGGGGAGCTGTTTTTT,CASSPWMGTGELFF
TRBV5-1,-,TRBJ1-2,TRBD1,TGCGCCAGCAGCTTGATAGACAGGGACGATGGGCAAGGCTACACCTTC,CASSLIDRDDGQGYTF
TRBV28,-,TRBJ2-3,-,TGTGCTAGCAAGGGGTACACAGATACGCAGTATTTT,CASKGYTDTQYF
TRBV5-1,-,TRBJ1-4,TRBD1,TGCGCCAGCAGCGCCACAGGGGGTAGTAATGAAAAACTGTTTTTT,CASSATGGSNEKLFF
TRBV10-3,-,TRBJ1-1,TRBD1,TGTGCCATCAGGGGACAGGGAGGACGGACTGAAGCTTTCTTT,CAIRGQGGRTEAFF
TRBV28,-,TRBJ1-2,-,TGTGCCAGCAGGACCATCTATGGCTACACCTTC,CASRTIYGYTF
TRBV28,-,TRBJ2-2,-,TGTGCCAGCAGACGGACAGCGAACACCGGGGAGCTGTTTTTT,CASRRTANTGELFF
TRBV5-1,once,TRBJ1-3,-,TGCGCCAGCAGCGGTGGGGACTCTGGAAACACCATATATTTT,CASSGGDSGNTIYF
TRBV15,-,TRBJ2-1,TRBD2,TGTGCCACCAGCAGAGCCCTAGCGGAGCCTTACAATGAGCAGTTCTTC,CATSRALAEPYNEQFF
TRBV9,once,TRBJ1-4,TRBD1,TGTGCCAGCAGCGCAGGGGGGGTTGGTGAAAAACTGTTTTTT,CASSAGGVGEKLFF
TRBV10-3,-,TRBJ1-4,-,TGTGCCATCGGCCAGGGCCTTAATGAAAAACTGTTTTTT,CAIGQGLNEKLFF
TRBV5-4,-,TRBJ2-5,-,TGTGCCAGCAGCTTGAGCGCGTACCAAGAGACCCAGTACTTC,CASSLSAYQETQYF
TRBV5-1,-,TRBJ2-3,-,TGCGCCAGCAGCTTGGTCCCAGGGGGGCCCACAGATACGCAGTATTTT,CASSLVPGGPTDTQYF
TRBV11-1,-,TRBJ2-3,-,TGTGCCAGCAACCATCACACAGATACGCAGTATTTT,CASNHHTDTQYF
TRBV18,-,TRBJ2-1,TRBD1,TGTGCCAGCTCACCTCAGGGATCGGGACAGGGGATTTCTTGGGAGCAGTTCTTC,CASSPQGSGQGISWEQFF
TRBV10-1,-,TRBJ1-5,-,TGCGCCAGCAGTGTCCACGGAGATCAGCCCCAGCATTTT,CASSVHGDQPQHF
TRBV5-4,-,TRBJ2-5,-,TGTGCCAGCAGTCGTGAACCGGGACACCCCCCGGAGACCCAGTACTTC,CASSREPGHPPETQYF
TRBV5-4,-,TRBJ1-5,-,TGTGCCAGCAGCCTGAAAGATAGCAATCAGCCCCAGCATTTT,CASSLKDSNQPQHF
TRBV5-1,-,TRBJ1-4,-,TGCGCCAGCAGCCTTGGGGGGAGTGCTAATGAAAAACTGTTTTTT,CASSLGGSANEKLFF
TRBV29-1,-,TRBJ2-5,-,TGCAGCGTATCTACAGGGATAGGAGAGACCCAGTACTTC,CSVSTGIGETQYF
TRBV27,-,TRBJ2-7,-,TGTGCCAGCAGCATAGGGCCAGGGGAATTCTACGAGCAGTACTTC,CASSIGPGEFYEQYF
TRBV5-5,-,TRBJ2-2,TRBD1,TGTGCCAGCATCCTCACAGGGGGCTATGGCACCGGGGAGCTGTTTTTT,CASILTGGYGTGELFF
TRBV5-6,-,TRBJ2-7,-,TGTGCCAGCAGCGGGAGCTTCAGGCGCCCACCCCCTTACGAGCAGTACTTC,CASSGSFRRPPPYEQYF
TRBV14,-,TRBJ2-3,TRBD1,TGTGCCAGCAGCCCGTGGGACAGGGAAGGAGATACGCAGTATTTT,CASSPWDREGDTQYF
TRBV27,once,TRBJ1-1,TRBD1,TGTGCCAGCAGATATCCGGGACAGGGGGCAACTGAAGCTTTCTTT,CASRYPGQGATEAFF
TRBV7-9,-,TRBJ2-1,TRBD2,TGTGCCAGCAGCTGGCCGGGACTAGCGGAGAGCTCCTACAATGAGCAGTTCTTC,CASSWPGLAESSYNEQFF
TRBV2,-,TRBJ1-5,TRBD1,TGTGCCAGCAGCGATGGACAGGGATATCAGCCCCAGCATTTT,CASSDGQGYQPQHF
TRBV7-8,-,TRBJ2-3,-,TGTGCCAGCAGCTTAGGGCAGGGGTCCACAGATACGCAGTATTTT,CASSLGQGSTDTQYF
TRBV7-9,-,TRBJ2-7,-,TGTGCCAGCAGCCGCTTAGGGGGGACCTCCTACGAGCAGTACTTC,CASSRLGGTSYEQYF
TRBV5-1,-,TRBJ2-2,-,TGCGCCAGCAGCTTTATCCAGGGGAACACCGGGGAGCTGTTTTTT,CASSFIQGNTGELFF
TRBV7-2,-,TRBJ2-5,-,TGTGCCAGCAGCTTAATTTCCAGCACTGAGACCCAGTACTTC,CASSLISSTETQYF
TRBV28,-,TRBJ1-1,-,TGTGCCAGCAGTTTATCGGTGGGCTACACTGAAGCTTTCTTT,CASSLSVGYTEAFF
TRBV6-5,-,TRBJ2-2,TRBD2,TGTGCCAGCAGTTACGAGGGACTAGCGTACACCGGGGAGCTGTTTTTT,CASSYEGLAYTGELFF
TRBV6-6,-,TRBJ1-2,-,TGTGCCAGCAACCACCCCGGGGGAGAGGGCTACACCTTC,CASNHPGGEGYTF
TRBV2,-,TRBJ2-3,TRBD2,TGTGCCAGCAGTGAGCCCGGGACTAGCGGGGGCAGCACAGATACGCAGTATTTT,CASSEPGTSGGSTDTQYF
TRBV7-9,-,TRBJ2-3,TRBD2,TGTGCCAGCAGCCGACTAGCCGGGACAGATACGCAGTATTTT,CASSRLAGTDTQYF
TRBV2,-,TRBJ1-6,-,TGTGCCAGCAAGACAGACTATAATTCACCCCTCCACTTT,CASKTDYNSPLHF
TRBV5-1,-,TRBJ1-1,-,TGCGCCAGCAGCTCCCCCGGGGGTCAGGGCACTGAAGCTTTCTTT,CASSSPGGQGTEAFF
TRBV20-1,-,TRBJ2-7,-,TGCAGTGCTGCTATAACCTACGAGCAGTACTTC,CSAAITYEQYF
TRBV10-3,-,TRBJ2-3,TRBD2,TGTGCCATCAGTGTCTCCGGGACTACTGCCGCGCAGTATTTT,CAISVSGTTAAQYF
TRBV5-4,once,TRBJ1-4,TRBD1,TGTGCCAGCAGCCCGGGACAGGGGGCGCTGACTAATGAAAAACTGTTTTTT,CASSPGQGALTNEKLFF
TRBV4-1,-,TRBJ1-2,-,TGCGCCAGCAGCCAAGACTTCAGGGTATACTATGGCTACACCTTC,CASSQDFRVYYGYTF
TRBV7-2,-,TRBJ2-3,-,TGTGCCAGCAGCTTAGGGCGGAATACGCAGTATTTT,CASSLGRNTQYF
TRBV15,-,TRBJ1-5,TRBD1,TGTGCCACCAGCGGTGGGTACAGGGGAAGCAATCAGCCCCAGCATTTT,CATSGGYRGSNQPQHF
TRBV11-3,once,TRBJ2-2,-,TGTGCCAGCAGCCGAATCGGGGCAGGGGATTTAGCCGGGGAGCTGTTTTTT,CASSRIGAGDLAGELFF
TRBV28,-,TRBJ1-1,TRBD1,TGTGCCAGCAGTTCCTTTACAGGGGTGAACACTGAAGCTTTCTTT,CASSSFTGVNTEAFF
TRBV28,-,TRBJ2-7,TRBD1,TGTGCCAGCATCTCTTTGGACAGGCCCCACTTC,CASISLDRPHF
TRBV18,once,TRBJ2-7,-,TGTGCCAGCTCACCGGGGGTCTCCTACGAGCAGTACTTC,CASSPGVSYEQYF
TRBV18,-,TRBJ2-3,TRBD2,TGTGCCAGCTCACCGGCGGGAGGGCCAGGAGATACGCAGTATTTT,CASSPAGGPGDTQYF
TRBV5-6,-,TRBJ1-6,-,TGTGCCAGCAGTCCCGGGAAGATGGATTCACCCCTCCACTTT,CASSPGKMDSPLHF
TRBV5-1,-,TRBJ2-1,TRBD2,TGCGCCAGCAGCTTGGAAGGTAGCGGGAGCCATGAGCAGTTCTTC,CASSLEGSGSHEQFF
TRBV28,once,TRBJ1-5,-,TGTGCCAGCAGTTTTTCTCTTGTCAGGGGTCAGCCCCAGCATTTT,CASSFSLVRGQPQHF
TRBV28,-,TRBJ1-5,-,TGTGCCAGCAGTTTTTCGTGGGATAAGCACGGAAATAGCAATCAGCCCCAGCATTTT,CASSFSWDKHGNSNQPQHF
TRBV2,once,TRBJ2-5,TRBD1,TGTGCCAGCAAGTTCGGGACAGGGGGCGGAGAGACCCAGTACTTC,CASKFGTGGGETQYF
TRBV27,-,TRBJ2-7,-,TGTGCCAGCAGTGGTAGACAACAGGGCTACGAGCAGTACTTC,CASSGRQQGYEQYF
TRBV28,-,TRBJ1-5,-,TGTGCCAGCAGTCATGAGGAGAATCAGCCCCAGCATTTT,CASSHEENQPQHF
TRBV20-1,-,TRBJ2-3,-,TGCAGTGCTCCAACAAATCGGCAGTATTTT,CSAPTNRQYF